The TCR beta chain described here comes from a study of shared clonotypes between healthy human individuals (dated by TCRdb to 2018 to 2020). Study-level background: A couple of women and a few men aged 18 to 49 years were included in the cohort. Per donor, three plates each were used for CD4 naive and CD4 memory, two for CD8 naive, and one for CD8 memory. To estimate repertoire size and how much clonotypes are shared between individuals, the study performed deep sequencing of blood TCR repertoires from a handful of healthy adults. Leukapheresis yielded between about 0.9 and 9.5 billion PBMCs per donor. Libraries were prepared and TCR repertoires were sequenced by different laboratories using diverse techniques, in order to increase sequencing depth and limit assay-specific biases. Results and caveats for the whole study, not just this receptor: Rarefaction of sorted-subset datasets indicated incomplete sequencing despite the large sequencing depth. Only blood was sampled, and tissue TCR repertoires likely differ from those in blood. Pairwise subsampling led to the expectation that sequencing depth would affect the degree of clonotype sharing among donors. Clonotypes shared by all four sorted-subset donors showed higher generation probabilities than non-shared clonotypes. Sharing across several donors was observed for around 5% of naive CD4, around 3.5% of naive CD8, 2% to 2.5% of memory CD4, and 0.4% of memory CD8 clonotypes. Naive subsets generally had larger estimated clonotype richness than memory subsets did. Because the study included only a small number of donors, the genetic and exposure-history diversity represented was limited.

With respect to this clone: It has no known antigen specificity. Base qualities are not recorded, but no much larger clone differs from it by a single base.

Donors were healthy HIV-negative adults with no recently reported acute infections or vaccinations. Every donor was a Caucasian adult residing in Nashville, Tennessee, USA. Magnetic negative selection was used to enrich CD4+ T cells, after which naive cells were positively selected on CD45RA and the negative fraction became the memory subset. Blood was collected by leukapheresis, and PBMCs were isolated by Ficoll-Histopaque density gradient centrifugation and then cryopreserved in liquid nitrogen vapor phase. Purity and quantity of every magnetically sorted T cell population were checked by analytical flow cytometry. Each sorted fraction had its genomic DNA isolated and then quantified by UV absorbance on a Nanodrop 2000c. V sheds 6 bases and J sheds 1 base, leaving 17 bases between their ends. Taken from the germline V gene, the CDR1 and CDR2 loops are SGHTS and YDEGEE. The CDR3 sequence holds 16 residues, the cysteine and phenylalanine included. Only the CDR3 part of the read is kept: 48 bases, read in frame from the first base.

Using the deep immunoSEQ assay, TCR CDR3 regions were amplified from genomic DNA by multiplex PCR. Extracted genomic DNA from each cell subset was distributed evenly across all wells of several immunoSEQ 96-well plates, and each plate was treated as a replicate. For sorted subsets, each replicate PCR was loaded with about 0.2 ug genomic DNA, equivalent to about 30,000 T cell genomes. Purified libraries were measured with a Qubit 3.0 fluorometer, size-checked on a Bioanalyzer 2100, and measured again with the KAPA Library Quantification kit. Each immunoSEQ 96-well plate was sequenced on its own single-read 150-cycle Illumina NextSeq 550 flow cell. Concerning the study's data processing: Because only junctional sequences without quality scores were contained in the immunoSEQ output, filtering matching that applied to full-length reads could not be performed. To assign V/J genes and CDR3, sequences were annotated against IMGT germline references using PyIR, a Python wrapper for IgBLAST v1.9. Reads were removed for weak V/J assignments (E-value above 1e-6), missing CDR3, stop codons, out-of-frame junctions, or ambiguous translated residues. V3J clonotypes were defined as sequences sharing the same inferred V gene, J gene, and CDR3 amino acid sequence. Percentage overlap between repertoires was calculated by dividing the number of shared unique clonotypes by the size of the smaller repertoire. Richness of each repertoire was evaluated using RTK rarefaction, the Chao1 estimator, and Recon v2.1 estimates of unobserved clonotypes. Generation probabilities for all TCRbeta clonotypes obtained by the gDNA method from a handful of donors were computed using OLGA. TCRdb obtained this table from immuneACCESS and retained in-frame rearrangements with V and J assigned. These tables miss some clones; where compared with another copy, unresolved V genes account for less than half of the shortfall, and the remainder is unexplained. V and J calls and clone size are those listed in that table; D and trimming were worked out from the DNA. Here the sample has 2 million to 2.5 million clones; approximately 93% occur a single time. Of the sample, 0.36% is held by the ten largest clones.

Sequencing was carried out using naive CD4+ T cells from PBMCs. The cell subset or site label for this specimen denotes: CD45RA+ positively selected. The V and J genes are TRBV5-8 and TRBJ1-5; no D segment can be confidently identified. The clonotype comes from a man aged 18 to 30 in good health. Some clones in this sample may be carry-over from other donors' samples. The DNA reads TGTGCCAGCAACCTTGAGGTTGGGGTCAGCAATCAGCCCCAGCATTTT. Protein translation: CASNLEVGVSNQPQHF.